This entry concerns a single T cell receptor (beta chain). PCR amplification relied on 60 Vbeta primers (plus 13 Jbeta primers). The method was immunoSEQ multiplex PCR; TCRdb's version includes in-frame clones alone and lacks a portion of them. The table has approximately 260,000 clones, around 90% seen once. This record comes from a study of cytomegalovirus exposure and HLA in healthy donors. CDR1 is SGHAT and CDR2 is FQNNGV in the germline V gene. The CDR3 spans 13 residues. Trimming cost V 8 bases and J 4 bases, with 14 bases left between them. Sequencing was carried out using PBMCs. The clonotype was recovered from a girl aged 2 to 10 in good health and CMV-seronegative. V is TRBV11-2 and J is TRBJ2-5, with D possibly being TRBD2 (6 bases). The CDR3 protein is CASGGILGETQYF. The CDR3 nucleotides read TGTGCCAGCGGGGGGATTTTGGGAGAGACCCAGTACTTC.